The clone carrying this T cell receptor (beta chain) was recorded a few times. Its matching antigen is unknown. The CDR3 runs 12 residues. V was cut by 4 bases and J by 3 bases, with 6 bases left in between. The V gene's germline CDR1 is SEHNR and CDR2 FQNEAQ (reference sequence). The sample belongs to a study of cytomegalovirus exposure and HLA in healthy donors. General study points: In a later analysis, an Asian-associated ancestry cluster reportedly showed fewer N-insertions than the approximately 660-donor mean.

It was with 60 Vbeta and 13 Jbeta primers that the PCR ran. Generated by immunoSEQ multiplex PCR, the TCRdb table keeps only in-frame clones and is missing some. Here the sample spans around 170,000 clones, over 60% being singletons. The sequenced sample was PBMCs. The rearrangement joins TRBV7-9 to TRBJ1-1; D call uncertain. This sequence was found in a girl aged 10 to 17 in good health and CMV-seronegative. The CDR3 here is CASSWGDTEAFF. As DNA, the CDR3 is TGTGCCAGCAGCTGGGGAGACACTGAAGCTTTCTTT.